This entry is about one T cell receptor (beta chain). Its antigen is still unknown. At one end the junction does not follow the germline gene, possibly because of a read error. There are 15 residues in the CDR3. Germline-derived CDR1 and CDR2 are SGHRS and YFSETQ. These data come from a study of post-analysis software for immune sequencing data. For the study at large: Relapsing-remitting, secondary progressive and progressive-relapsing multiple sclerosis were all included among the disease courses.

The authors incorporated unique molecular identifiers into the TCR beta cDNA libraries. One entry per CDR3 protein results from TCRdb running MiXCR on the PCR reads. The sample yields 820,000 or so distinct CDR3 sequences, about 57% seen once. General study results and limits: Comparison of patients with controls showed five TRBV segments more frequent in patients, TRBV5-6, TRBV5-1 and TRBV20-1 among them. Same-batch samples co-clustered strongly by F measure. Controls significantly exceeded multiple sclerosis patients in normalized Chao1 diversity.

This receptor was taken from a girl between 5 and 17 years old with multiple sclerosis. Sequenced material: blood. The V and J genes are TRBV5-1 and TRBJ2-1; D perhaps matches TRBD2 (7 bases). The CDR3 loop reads CAGSLDRGAHNEQFF. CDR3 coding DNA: TGCGCCGGCAGCTTGGATCGGGGGGCCCACAATGAGCAGTTCTTC.